The 18 T cell receptor beta chains below all came from one sample that was sequenced in a study of blood T cell repertoires in COVID-19 (dated by TCRdb to the early 2020s). The protocol used for the library was the immunoSEQ multiplex PCR assay. TCRdb provides this immuneACCESS table in a form limited to in-frame rearrangements. Some clones are lacking; in checked studies, under half of them reflect an unresolved V gene, and why the rest are absent is not known. The sample has 200,000 to 250,000 clones on record, roughly nine tenths of them singletons. The top ten clonotypes cover less than 14% of the sample. Sequencing input: PBMCs or T cells enriched from blood (not recorded which). The origin of the receptors is a man younger than 45 who had recovered from COVID-19.

The CDR3 reads CASSLSPGKEAFF. The DNA of the CDR3 is TGCGCCAGCAGCTTATCTCCCGGGAAAGAAGCTTTCTTT. The genes are TRBV5-1 and TRBJ1-1, with unresolved D. This CDR3 has 13 residues. Germline CDR1 reads SGHRS; CDR2 reads YFSETQ. Trimming left V 2 bases short and J 8 bases short, with 13 bases between.

The chain is built from TRBV11-3 and TRBJ1-6; unclear D gene. CDR1 and CDR2 (germline): SGHNT, YENEEA. V lost 2 bases, J lost 7 bases, and 9 bases lay in between. This CDR3 is built from 14 residues. For the CDR3, the DNA is TGTGCCAGCAGCTTAAGCCCGCGAAATTCACCCCTCCACTTT. It specifies CASSLSPRNSPLHF.

The rearrangement joins TRBV28 to TRBJ2-7; 13 bases fit TRBD2. Per the germline V gene, CDR1 is MDHEN and CDR2 is SYDVKM. The CDR3 is 14 residues long. J gave up 6 bases and V 6 bases, and 5 bases lay outside the gene matches. The CDR3 nucleotides read TGTGCCAGCAGAGCACTAGCGGGAGGGAGCGAGCAGTACTTC. Its protein product is CASRALAGGSEQYF.

The genes are TRBV5-4 and TRBJ2-1, with 15 positions matching TRBD2. Trimming took 3 bases from V and 8 from J; bases not matched to a gene: 3. Germline V CDR1 and CDR2: SGHNT, YYREEE (reference sequence). The CDR3 sequence is 15 residues long. The CDR3 DNA reads TGTGCCAGCAGCTCCGGACTAGCGGGAGGGGATGAGCAGTTCTTC. Translation gives CASSSGLAGGDEQFF.

The J gene is TRBJ2-7, the V gene TRBV7-9; D may be TRBD1 (5 bases). The length of the CDR3 is 13 residues. Trimming shortened V by 1 base and J by 6 bases, and 10 bases separated the two germline ends. CDR1 is SEHNR and CDR2 is FQNEAQ in the germline V gene (reference sequence). CDR3 in DNA: TGTGCCAGCAGCTTAGGAGCAGGGTTCGAGCAGTACTTC. It yields the protein CASSLGAGFEQYF.

V and J are TRBV27 and TRBJ1-2, with D hard to call. V gave up 3 bases and J gave up 7 bases, with 12 bases separating them. The CDR3 runs 13 residues. Germline CDR1 and CDR2: MNHEY and SMNVEV (reference sequence). CDR3 nucleotide sequence: TGTGCCAGCAGTTTCTCGGAGAGTTCTGGCTACACCTTC. This gives the protein CASSFSESSGYTF.

The chain recombines TRBV7-8 with TRBJ2-7; D is unresolved. The CDR3 is 13 amino acids. Trimming took 1 base from V and 7 from J, leaving 11 bases between them. The germline gives CDR1 SGHVS, CDR2 FQNEAQ. In nucleotides, the CDR3 is TGTGCCAGCAGCTTAGTAGAGGCTCTTGAGCAGTACTTC. This gives the protein CASSLVEALEQYF.

The rearrangement uses TRBV27 and TRBJ1-2, with D possibly being TRBD1 (6 bases). The V gene's germline CDR1 is MNHEY and CDR2 SMNVEV (reference sequence). The length of the CDR3 is 17 residues. V shed 5 bases and J shed 1 base, with 20 bases lying between them. The CDR3 nucleotides read TGTGCCAGCAGTCCTAGGGACATTCTCTATATTAACTATGGCTACACCTTC. The encoded protein is CASSPRDILYINYGYTF.

The chain combines TRBV28 with TRBJ1-2; TRBD1 might be the D (6 bases). V shed 2 bases and J shed 7 bases, with 11 bases lying between them. CDR3 length: 13 amino acids. Germline CDR1 and CDR2: MDHEN and SYDVKM. The CDR3, as DNA: TGTGCCAGCAGTTTACAGGGGATCCGTGGCTACACCTTC. Amino acids: CASSLQGIRGYTF.

The rearrangement joins TRBV6-5 to TRBJ1-2; 9 bases agree with TRBD1. The CDR3 length is 15 residues. The junction had 3 bases not matched to a gene; V was cut back by 0 bases and J by 4 bases. CDR1 and CDR2 from the germline V gene are MNHEY and SVGAGI. The CDR3 loop is CASSYSTGGGYGYTF. Written as DNA, the CDR3 is TGTGCCAGCAGTTACTCGACAGGGGGAGGCTATGGCTACACCTTC.

The V gene is TRBV9, the J gene TRBJ2-3, with D unclear. The V end was cut by 2 bases, the J end by 0 bases, with 7 bases between. This CDR3 has 14 amino acids. CDR1 and CDR2 (germline): SGDLS, YYNGEE. CDR3 in DNA: TGTGCCAGCAGCGTTACACCTAGCACAGATACGCAGTATTTT. It encodes CASSVTPSTDTQYF.

The V gene is TRBV19, the J gene TRBJ1-5, with D possibly being TRBD1 (6 bases). CDR3 length: 16 residues. V gave up 9 bases and J gave up 0 bases, with 18 bases separating them. Per germline, CDR1 LNHDA and CDR2 SQIVND (reference sequence). The DNA of the CDR3 is TGTGCCAGCAACAGGGAGAAATATTATAGCAATCAGCCCCAGCATTTT. It specifies CASNREKYYSNQPQHF.

This clone was counted a few times. The genes are TRBV28 and TRBJ2-7; TRBD1 matches 7 bases. Germline V gene lookup returns CDR1 MDHEN and CDR2 SYDVKM. The length of the CDR3 is 15 residues. V lost 4 bases, J lost 6 bases, and 12 bases stayed unmatched. CDR3 region: CASSSGPIDRVEQYF. The CDR3 DNA reads TGTGCCAGCAGTTCCGGTCCTATTGACAGGGTCGAGCAGTACTTC.

J is TRBJ1-1 and V is TRBV3-1 (or the pseudogene TRBV3-2); 9 bases match TRBD1. Germline V gene data show CDR1 as LGHDT and CDR2 as YNNKEL (reference sequence). The J segment lost 9 bases and the V segment lost 4 bases, leaving 9 bases of the junction unmatched. CDR3 length equals 14 residues. For the CDR3, the DNA is TGTGCCAGCAGCCTGACAGTGGACAGGGGAAAAGCTTTCTTT. Its protein product is CASSLTVDRGKAFF.

The chain links TRBV7-8 to TRBJ1-5; D possibly corresponds to TRBD1 (6 bases). Germline V gene lookup returns CDR1 SGHVS and CDR2 FQNEAQ. The CDR3 is made up of 15 amino acids. The germline V and J ends were trimmed by 5 bases and 3 bases, with 14 bases remaining between them. CDR3 residues: CASSPRDNFNQPQHF. CDR3 DNA: TGTGCCAGCAGCCCCCGGGACAACTTCAATCAGCCCCAGCATTTT.

This rearrangement joins TRBV3-1 (or the pseudogene TRBV3-2) to TRBJ1-2; maybe TRBD1 (5 bases). Germline CDR1 LGHDT, CDR2 YNNKEL (reference sequence). The V end lost 4 bases, the J end lost 6 bases, and 15 bases lay between the germline ends. The CDR3 is 14 amino acids. DNA of the CDR3: TGTGCCAGCAGCCTCGGGGGGTCAGGCGATGGCTACACCTTC. It is translated as CASSLGGSGDGYTF.

This chain connects TRBV6-5 to TRBJ1-4; weak D call: TRBD1 (5 bases). Germline values: CDR1 MNHEY, CDR2 SVGAGI. The CDR3 loop spans 14 amino acids. The ends were cut back, 6 bases at V and 8 bases at J, with 16 bases in the middle. CDR3 region: CASRTGGVGEKLFF. The CDR3 DNA reads TGTGCCAGCAGAACGGGGGGAGTAGGCGAAAAACTGTTTTTT.

The rearrangement links TRBV9 to TRBJ1-4; 7 bases line up with TRBD1. The germline gives CDR1 SGDLS, CDR2 YYNGEE. The V and J ends lost 3 bases and 4 bases, in that order; junction bases with no gene match: 6. The CDR3 sequence is 15 residues long. The CDR3 DNA follows: TGTGCCAGCAGCGGCCAGGGGGGAGTTAATGAAAAACTGTTTTTT. This encodes CASSGQGGVNEKLFF.